This TCR beta chain is drawn from a study of early T cells in non-severe SARS-CoV-2 infection. Study-wide context: RNA in bulk from unsorted whole blood was sequenced, and chains were unpaired. Regarding the study as a whole: CD4 and private specificities were missed by VDJdb matching, which favored anti-spike CD8 responses.

Separate cDNA molecules each had unique molecular identifiers attached to them. TCRdb re-called the 5' RACE reads through MiXCR, storing one row per CDR3 protein. The sample includes tens of thousands of distinct CDR3 sequences, less than 7% seen only once; the top ten take 4% to 4.5%. The V and J ends lost 0 bases and 4 bases respectively, with 26 bases between them. This CDR3 has 20 amino acids. Turning to this clonotype: Its antigen is still unknown.

Sequencing was performed on whole blood, taken at baseline. The receptor comes from an adult who was a healthcare worker with PCR-confirmed SARS-CoV-2 infection or an uninfected control (not recorded which). The gene calls are TRBV12-3 or TRBV12-4 and TRBJ2-3, with D perhaps TRBD2 (7 bases). CDR3 sequence reads: CASSLAAGRRGGVFPDTQYF. CDR3 DNA sequence: TGTGCCAGCAGTTTAGCAGCCGGGAGGCGAGGGGGGGTATTTCCAGATACGCAGTATTTT.